This record covers a single TCR beta chain. This record comes from a study of blood T cell repertoires in COVID-19. The CDR3 covers 13 residues. After removal of 6 bases from V and 6 bases from J, the junction contained 7 bases not matched to a gene. Assay used: immunoSEQ multiplex PCR; TCRdb lists only in-frame clones, some missing. The repertoire holds about 190,000 clones, with around 85% as singletons. The material sequenced was peripheral blood. The chain recombines TRBV12-3 or TRBV12-4 with TRBJ2-7; 8 bases are shared with TRBD1. The receptor's source is a man aged 50 to 60 who had recovered from COVID-19. CDR3 in DNA: TGTGCCAGCAGCACCCCAACAGGGGGCGAGCAGTACTTC. Amino acids: CASSTPTGGEQYF.